Listed here are 22 T cell receptor beta chains from one sample, sequenced in a study of CD8+ T cells in alopecia areata. Treatment given: oral pan-JAK inhibitor, 5-10 mg twice daily. Extraction and reverse transcription of RNA yielded cDNA as the sequencing template. Measured with immunoSEQ multiplex PCR; TCRdb has only the in-frame clones, and not every one. The data contain some 180,000 clones, 40% to 55% of them singletons. Here the sequenced sample was CD8+ T cells sorted from blood, taken around week 54, from a patient treated with tofacitinib. All receptors come from a human donor with alopecia areata.

This clone was counted between two and nine times. This chain links TRBV10-3 with TRBJ2-7, with 7 bases aligning to TRBD1. Trimming at V came to 3 bases and at J to 4 bases, leaving 3 bases not matched to a gene. CDR1 and CDR2 (germline): ENHRY, SYGVKD. The CDR3 has 13 amino acids. The CDR3, as DNA: TGTGCCATCAGTGAACAGGGGTCGTACGAGCAGTACTTC. Amino acids: CAISEQGSYEQYF.

In this sample, this clone turned up a few times. The chain joins TRBV27 to TRBJ1-2; D unresolved. The CDR3 has 12 residues. Germline V gene data show CDR1 as MNHEY and CDR2 as SMNVEV (reference sequence). With 8 bases removed from V and 2 bases from J, the gap between germline ends came to 9 bases. In nucleotides, the CDR3 is TGTGCCAGCCGGGATCCCAACTATGGCTACACCTTC. As protein: CASRDPNYGYTF.

This chain joins TRBV6-1 and TRBJ2-3, with 7 bases aligning to TRBD1. V lost 6 bases to trimming and J lost 1 base; unmatched junction nucleotides: 7. The germline CDR1 and CDR2 sequences are MNHNS and SASEGT. This CDR3 region has 15 residues. The CDR3 loop reads CASRTTGHRTDTQYF. CDR3 nucleotide sequence: TGTGCCAGCAGGACGACAGGGCACCGCACAGATACGCAGTATTTT.

The V and J genes are TRBV29-1 and TRBJ2-1; 8 nucleotides agree with TRBD1. This CDR3 spans 15 amino acids. After removal of 3 bases from V and 4 bases from J, the junction contained 8 bases not matched to a gene. Germline V gene sequence: CDR1 SQVTM, CDR2 ANQGSEA. CDR3 nucleotides: TGCAGCGTTGAGGTGCGGGACAGGAGATACAATGAGCAGTTCTTC. Its translation is CSVEVRDRRYNEQFF.

The chain links TRBV9 to TRBJ2-1; D might be TRBD2 (6 bases). The CDR3 totals 13 residues. V lost 2 bases to trimming and J lost 5 bases, with 8 bases between them. The germline CDR1 and CDR2 sequences are SGDLS and YYNGEE. The CDR3 loop reads CASSVGGHNEQFF. CDR3 DNA sequence: TGTGCCAGCAGCGTCGGGGGACACAATGAGCAGTTCTTC. Full variable domain (remainder filled in from reference TRBV9 and TRBJ2-1): DSGVTQTPKHLITATGQRVTLRCSPRSGDLSVYWYQQSLDQGLQFLIQYYNGEERAKGNILERFSAQQFPDLHSELNLSSLELGDSALYFCASSVGGHNEQFFGPGTRLTVL.

CDR3 protein: CASTWGGLATGELFF. The CDR3, as DNA: TGTGCCAGCACCTGGGGGGGGCTGGCGACCGGGGAGCTGTTTTTT. The rearrangement uses TRBV27 and TRBJ2-2, with D maybe TRBD2 (7 bases). V lost 7 bases and J 5 bases, leaving 17 bases between the germline ends. The CDR3 spans 15 residues. Germline V gene data show CDR1 as MNHEY and CDR2 as SMNVEV (reference sequence).

This clone was detected a few times. This chain joins TRBV5-6 and TRBJ1-1, with 10 bases that match TRBD1. This CDR3 region has 15 residues. Germline loops: CDR1 SGHDT, CDR2 YYEEEE. Unmatched junction bases numbered 7, after V lost 1 base and J lost 7 bases. The CDR3 DNA reads TGTGCCAGCAGCTTGTTCGGGACAGGGGAGAGTGAAGCTTTCTTT. Translated: CASSLFGTGESEAFF.

The gene calls are TRBV4-1 and TRBJ2-1, with 8 bases lining up with TRBD2. The CDR3 has 17 residues. With V trimmed by 1 base and J by 0 bases, 5 bases remained unmatched. CDR1 is MGHRA and CDR2 is YSYEKL in the germline V gene. CDR3 in amino acids: CASSQAPSGFSYNEQFF. The CDR3 DNA reads TGCGCCAGCAGCCAAGCCCCTAGCGGGTTCTCCTACAATGAGCAGTTCTTC.

This clone was seen a handful of times. The V gene is TRBV29-1, the J gene TRBJ2-7; D is unresolved. The CDR3 extends over 13 amino acids. V lost 0 bases and J 1 base, leaving 7 bases between the germline ends. The germline V gene encodes CDR1 SQVTM and CDR2 ANQGSEA. DNA of the CDR3: TGCAGCGTTGAAGACAGGTTATCCTACGAGCAGTACTTC. Translating gives CSVEDRLSYEQYF.

The chain carries TRBV29-1 and TRBJ2-5; 8 positions match TRBD1. The CDR3 totals 14 residues. V lost 3 bases to trimming and J lost 4 bases; unmatched junction nucleotides: 7. CDR1 is SQVTM and CDR2 is ANQGSEA in the germline V gene. The CDR3 spells CSVETNQGAETQYF. For the CDR3, the DNA is TGCAGCGTTGAGACAAACCAGGGGGCAGAGACCCAGTACTTC. The full variable domain, its missing parts supplied by reference TRBV29-1 and TRBJ2-5, is SAVISQKPSRDICQRGTSLTIQCQVDSQVTMMFWYRQQPGQSLTLIATANQGSEATYESGFVIDKFPISRPNLTFSTLTVSNMSPEDSSIYLCSVETNQGAETQYFGPGTRLLVL.

The rearrangement links TRBV25-1 to TRBJ2-7; D remains unclear. The CDR3 is made up of 14 amino acids. The germline CDR1 and CDR2 sequences are MGHDK and SYGVNS. Trimming stripped 1 base from V and 5 bases from J, with 12 bases between. CDR3 DNA sequence: TGTGCCAGCAGTGAATGGGCTGACAAGCACGAGCAGTACTTC. Encoded protein: CASSEWADKHEQYF.

A word on this clone: One end of the junction is discordant with germline, which a read error may explain. The CDR3 reads CASSSSGSGELFF. In DNA, the CDR3 is TGTGCTAGCAGCTCCTCGGGCTCCGGGGAGCTGTTTTTT. The rearrangement joins TRBV7-7 to TRBJ2-2; D not resolved. The CDR3 is 13 residues long. CDR1 is SSHAT and CDR2 is FNYEAQ in the germline V gene (reference sequence).

The rearrangement uses TRBV13 and TRBJ2-1; D ambiguous. CDR3 length: 13 amino acids. CDR1 is PRHDT and CDR2 is FYEKMQ in the germline V gene (reference sequence). With 5 bases removed from V and 5 bases from J, the gap between germline ends came to 10 bases. The CDR3 protein is CASSLAQDNEQFF. The CDR3, as DNA: TGTGCCAGCAGCCTGGCGCAGGACAATGAGCAGTTCTTC.

The table lists this clone with a few counts. The chain has TRBV19 and TRBJ2-1; the match to TRBD2 covers 10 bases. Trimming at V came to 7 bases and at J to 2 bases, leaving 2 bases not matched to a gene. The CDR3 sequence is 14 residues long. CDR1 and CDR2 from the germline V gene are LNHDA and SQIVND (reference sequence). The CDR3 loop reads CASMSGGAYNEQFF. CDR3 coding DNA: TGTGCCAGTATGAGCGGGGGGGCCTACAATGAGCAGTTCTTC.

This clone was seen more than once but under ten times. The chain couples TRBV5-6 to TRBJ1-1; D call uncertain. The CDR3 length is 13 residues. Trimming removed 0 bases from V and 6 bases from J, with 9 bases in between. Germline CDR1 SGHDT, CDR2 YYEEEE. Here the CDR3 reads CASSLGDPAEAFF. The CDR3, as DNA: TGTGCCAGCAGCTTGGGGGATCCCGCTGAAGCTTTCTTT.

This clone appeared a few times. This chain joins TRBV29-1 and TRBJ2-5; TRBD1 matches at 9 bases. CDR3 length equals 13 residues. Germline V gene lookup returns CDR1 SQVTM and CDR2 ANQGSEA. With 6 bases clipped from V and 5 bases from J, the junction kept 7 bases outside the gene matches. The CDR3 reads CSVPTGGRETQYF. Here the CDR3 DNA reads TGCAGCGTCCCAACAGGGGGCCGGGAGACCCAGTACTTC.

V is TRBV2 and J is TRBJ1-6; D gene uncertain. This CDR3 is 17 amino acids long. Germline assignment: CDR1 SNHLY and CDR2 FYNNEI. Trimming stripped 2 bases from V and 9 bases from J, with 20 bases between. The CDR3 bases are TGTGCCAGCAGTGAATCCCTCGGGGAGCTCTTTACTTCACCCCTCCACTTT. Protein product: CASSESLGELFTSPLHF.

The table lists this clone with a few counts. This chain links TRBV4-1 with TRBJ2-2; D remains unclear. Germline V gene data show CDR1 as MGHRA and CDR2 as YSYEKL. CDR3 length: 14 residues. V dropped 1 base and J dropped 3 bases, with 6 bases sitting between them. The CDR3 spells CASSQVQYTGELFF. The CDR3 DNA sequence: TGCGCCAGCAGCCAAGTACAGTACACCGGGGAGCTGTTTTTT.

This sequence joins TRBV7-9 and TRBJ1-2, with a weak D call TRBD1 (6 bases). The V end was cut by 1 base, the J end by 6 bases, with 15 bases between. Germline V gene data show CDR1 as SEHNR and CDR2 as FQNEAQ (reference sequence). This CDR3 spans 15 amino acids. CDR3 DNA: TGTGCCAGCAGCTTAGGAGGCGGCAGGGGAAATGGCTACACCTTC. It yields the protein CASSLGGGRGNGYTF. Supplemented by reference TRBV7-9 and TRBJ1-2, the full variable domain reads DTGVSQNPRHKITKRGQNVTFRCDPISEHNRLYWYRQTLGQGPEFLTYFQNEAQLEKSRLLSDRFSAERPKGSFSTLEIQRTEQGDSAMYLCASSLGGGRGNGYTFGSGTRLTVV.

V gene TRBV27 combines with J gene TRBJ2-1, with 9 bases identical to TRBD2. The germline gives CDR1 MNHEY, CDR2 SMNVEV (reference sequence). The CDR3 consists of 16 residues. V shed 7 bases, J shed 0 bases, and the junction held 7 bases outside the gene matches. The CDR3 nucleotides read TGTGCCAGCACCCTAGCGGGGCCTAGCTCCTACAATGAGCAGTTCTTC. Protein sequence: CASTLAGPSSYNEQFF.

This clone came up once. The chain joins TRBV9 to TRBJ2-4; D call uncertain. The germline V and J ends were trimmed by 3 bases and 0 bases, with 7 bases remaining between them. There are 14 residues in the CDR3. Per germline, CDR1 SGDLS and CDR2 YYNGEE. The CDR3 nucleotides are TGTGCCAGCAGCGCAGCGTTAGCCAAAAACATTCAGTACTTC. Translation: CASSAALAKNIQYF.

This clone has a handful of counts. The V call is TRBV7-9, the J call TRBJ2-5; 8 positions match TRBD2. Germline CDR1 is SEHNR and CDR2 is FQNEAQ (reference sequence). Unmatched junction bases numbered 13, after V lost 5 bases and J lost 5 bases. The CDR3 runs to 16 residues. The CDR3 bases are TGTGCCAGCAGCACCCCCCTCGGGGGGGGCCTTGAGACCCAGTACTTC. As protein: CASSTPLGGGLETQYF.